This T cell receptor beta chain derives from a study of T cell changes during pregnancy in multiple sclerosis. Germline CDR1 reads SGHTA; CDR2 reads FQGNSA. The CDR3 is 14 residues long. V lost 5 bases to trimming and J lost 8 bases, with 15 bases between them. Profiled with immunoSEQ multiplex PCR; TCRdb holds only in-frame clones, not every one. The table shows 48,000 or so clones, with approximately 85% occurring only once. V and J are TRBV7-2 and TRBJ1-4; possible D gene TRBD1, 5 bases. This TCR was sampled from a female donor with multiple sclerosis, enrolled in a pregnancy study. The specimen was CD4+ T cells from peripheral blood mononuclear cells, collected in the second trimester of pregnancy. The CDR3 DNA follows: TGTGCCAGCAGCCCCCAGGGTAAGGGCGAAAAACTGTTTTTT. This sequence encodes CASSPQGKGEKLFF. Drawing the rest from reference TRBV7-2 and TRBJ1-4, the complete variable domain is GAGVSQSPSNKVTEKGKDVELRCDPISGHTALYWYRQSLGQGLEFLIYFQGNSAPDKSGLPSDRFSAERTGGSVSTLTIQRTQQEDSAVYLCASSPQGKGEKLFFGSGTQLSVL.